This T cell receptor (beta chain) was sequenced for a study of T cell responses to AZD1222 COVID-19 vaccine. Only in-frame clones appear in the TCRdb table, and some are missing; sequencing was by immunoSEQ multiplex PCR. The profile covers around 130,000 clones, with approximately 91% appearing a single time and 4.5% to 7% taken by the ten largest. Findings and caveats of the study: Distributed over spike, vaccine-associated CD4 TCRs predominated at 160-218 and 743-854. Clonal diversity may have been underestimated in mostly white British donors. The repertoires were collected only after the peak T cell response. Reports indicate that nearly half of spike-specific TCRs are directed at unmutated variant regions.

V was pared by 1 base and J by 2 bases, with 11 bases between. Per the germline V gene, CDR1 is LGHNA and CDR2 is YNFKEQ. The CDR3 is 15 residues long. A remark on this clone: Its specificity is not known.

This material consisted of peripheral blood, taken 28 days after the second AZD1222 dose. The chain combines TRBV4-2 with TRBJ1-2; D gene unclear. The origin of this receptor is an adult who received the AZD1222 COVID-19 vaccine. In DNA, the CDR3 is TGTGCCAGCAGCCAAGGTAGTGTTGACAACTATGGCTACACCTTC. Translation: CASSQGSVDNYGYTF.